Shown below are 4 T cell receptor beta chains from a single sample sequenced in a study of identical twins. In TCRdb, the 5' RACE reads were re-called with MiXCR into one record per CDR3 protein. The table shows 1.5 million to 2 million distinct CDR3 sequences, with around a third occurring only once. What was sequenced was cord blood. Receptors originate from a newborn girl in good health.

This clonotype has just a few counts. In nucleotides, the CDR3 is TGTGCCAGCAGTTACCCCGTGGGGGGGAGCACAGATACGCAGTATTTT. It translates to CASSYPVGGSTDTQYF. The chain combines TRBV6-2 or TRBV6-3 with TRBJ2-3; 7 positions agree with TRBD2. This CDR3 comprises 16 residues. Germline CDR1 reads MNHEY; CDR2 reads SVGEGT. Trimming removed 2 bases from V and 0 bases from J; junction bases left unmatched: 5.

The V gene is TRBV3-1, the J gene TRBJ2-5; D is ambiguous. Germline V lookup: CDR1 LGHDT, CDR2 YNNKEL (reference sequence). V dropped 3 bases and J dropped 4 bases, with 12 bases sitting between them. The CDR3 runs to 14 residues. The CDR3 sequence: CASSHLEKGETQYF. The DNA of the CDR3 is TGTGCCAGCAGCCACCTGGAGAAGGGAGAGACCCAGTACTTC.

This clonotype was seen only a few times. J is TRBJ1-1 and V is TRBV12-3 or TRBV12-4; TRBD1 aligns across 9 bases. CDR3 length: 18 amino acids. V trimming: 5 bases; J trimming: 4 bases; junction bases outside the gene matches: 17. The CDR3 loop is CASSNYRGQIGEGTEAFF. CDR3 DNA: TGTGCCAGCAGTAACTACAGGGGGCAAATAGGTGAGGGCACTGAAGCTTTCTTT.

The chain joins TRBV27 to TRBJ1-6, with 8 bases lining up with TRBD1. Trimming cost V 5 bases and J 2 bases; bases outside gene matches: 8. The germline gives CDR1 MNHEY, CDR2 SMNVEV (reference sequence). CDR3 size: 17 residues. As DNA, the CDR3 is TGTGCCAGCAGTCTCCGGGACAGGTTCCCCTATAATTCACCCCTCCACTTT. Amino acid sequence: CASSLRDRFPYNSPLHF.